The T cell receptor beta chain described here comes from a study of cytomegalovirus exposure and HLA in healthy donors. Overall study context: Later analysis reported that the roughly 120 validation repertoires shared the platform of the 650 to 700 first-cohort repertoires.

Using immunoSEQ multiplex PCR, the repertoire was profiled, and TCRdb retains in-frame clones only, with some absent. The table records 82,000 or so clones, roughly 96% of them present only once. Whole-study results and caveats: Subsequent analysis of the 100 to 150 validation repertoires found a tendency for first-cohort TCR clusters to co-occur. A few of the chains that were CMV-associated were confirmed in vitro to be specific for CMV antigens.

Note on this clone: Its cognate antigen is unknown.

The donors were in the approximately 120-subject validation cohort; that cohort was separate from the approximately 700-subject first cohort. The CDR3 length is 13 residues. The chain has TRBV21-1 and TRBJ2-5; the DNA was not compared with TRBD1, the D call given in the table. TRBV21-1 is an annotated pseudogene. The sample was PBMCs. The sequence was obtained from a woman younger than 30 in good health and CMV-seronegative. This chain's CDR3 is CASSKGQGETQYF. In DNA, the CDR3 is TGTGCCAGCAGCAAGGGACAGGGAGAGACCCAGTACTTC.